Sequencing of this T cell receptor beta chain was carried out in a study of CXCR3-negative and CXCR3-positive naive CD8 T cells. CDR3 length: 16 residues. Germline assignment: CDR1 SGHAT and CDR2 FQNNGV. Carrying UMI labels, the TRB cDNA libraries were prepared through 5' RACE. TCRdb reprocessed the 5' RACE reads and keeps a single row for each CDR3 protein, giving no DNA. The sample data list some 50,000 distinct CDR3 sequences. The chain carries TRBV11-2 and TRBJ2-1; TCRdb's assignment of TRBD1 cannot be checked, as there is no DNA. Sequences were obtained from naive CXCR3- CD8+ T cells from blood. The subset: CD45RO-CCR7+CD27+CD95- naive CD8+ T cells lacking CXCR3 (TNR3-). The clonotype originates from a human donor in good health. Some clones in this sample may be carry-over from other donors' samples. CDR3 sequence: CASSLDWGFPNNEQFF.